The 23 T cell receptor beta chains presented below share a single source sample, sequenced in a study of cytomegalovirus exposure and HLA in healthy donors. The PCR contained 60 Vbeta and 13 Jbeta primers. Here immunoSEQ multiplex PCR was the method, and the copy in TCRdb shows in-frame clones only, minus some. The table shows roughly 93,000 clones, with around 81% occurring only once. The sequenced sample was PBMCs. These receptors came from a man aged 30-40 years in good health and CMV-seronegative.

V gene TRBV7-9 combines with J gene TRBJ1-2, with 8 bases fitting TRBD1. The germline CDR1 and CDR2 sequences are SEHNR and FQNEAQ (reference sequence). This CDR3 has 15 residues. Trimming took 4 bases from V and 4 from J; bases not matched to a gene: 8. As DNA, the CDR3 is TGTGCCAGCAGCTCCGGACAGGGCCCTATCTATGGCTACACCTTC. Protein product: CASSSGQGPIYGYTF.

V is TRBV5-1 and J is TRBJ1-4; 9 nucleotides align to TRBD1. There are 14 residues in the CDR3. J was trimmed by 8 bases and V by 5 bases; bases with no gene match: 7. CDR1 and CDR2 from the germline V gene are SGHRS and YFSETQ. This CDR3 reads CASSLGTGREKLFF. For the CDR3, the DNA is TGCGCCAGCAGTCTCGGGACAGGGCGCGAAAAACTGTTTTTT.

This sequence joins TRBV19 and TRBJ1-5, with D perhaps matching TRBD1 (5 bases). V was clipped by 5 bases and J by 3 bases, with 11 bases between them. Germline assignment: CDR1 LNHDA and CDR2 SQIVND (reference sequence). The CDR3 has 14 residues. CDR3 nucleotide sequence: TGTGCCAGTAGTCCCGGGGGGACCAATCAGCCCCAGCATTTT. Protein product: CASSPGGTNQPQHF.

The genes are TRBV18 and TRBJ1-2; D is uncertain. The length of the CDR3 is 14 residues. CDR1 is KGHSH and CDR2 is LQKENI in the germline V gene. Trimming shortened V by 5 bases and J by 4 bases, and 14 bases separated the two germline ends. DNA of the CDR3: TGTGCCAGCTCATACGATGGCAGAGGCTATGGCTACACCTTC. It is translated as CASSYDGRGYGYTF.

The V call is TRBV19, the J call TRBJ1-6; TRBD1 might be the D (5 bases). The CDR3 contains 16 residues. Looked up from germline, CDR1 is LNHDA and CDR2 is SQIVND (reference sequence). V was trimmed by 3 bases and J by 0 bases, leaving 9 bases between them. Written as DNA, the CDR3 is TGTGCCAGTAGTATCCGACAGAGCTCCTATAATTCACCCCTCCACTTT. As protein: CASSIRQSSYNSPLHF.

The V and J genes are TRBV27 and TRBJ2-7; 11 bases map to TRBD1. Trimming took 6 bases from V and 2 from J; bases not matched to a gene: 9. The germline gives CDR1 MNHEY, CDR2 SMNVEV (reference sequence). CDR3 length equals 16 residues. The CDR3 bases are TGTGCCAGCAGCCCCCTTACGGGACAGGGGGCCTACGAGCAGTACTTC. Translating it yields CASSPLTGQGAYEQYF.

This chain links TRBV9 with TRBJ1-1; 9 bases agree with TRBD1. The V gene end was trimmed by 4 bases and the J gene end by 1 base; junction bases not matched to a gene: 8. CDR1 is SGDLS, CDR2 YYNGEE, per germline. The CDR3 has 16 residues. As DNA, the CDR3 is TGTGCCAGCAGCCCTCCGGGACAGGGACCGAACACTGAAGCTTTCTTT. This sequence encodes CASSPPGQGPNTEAFF.

This clone turned up a few times. This chain joins TRBV28 and TRBJ1-1; D unclear. Germline V gives CDR1 MDHEN, CDR2 SYDVKM. The CDR3 spans 16 residues. The V end was cut by 8 bases, the J end by 0 bases, with 19 bases between. The CDR3 coding sequence is TGTGCCAGCCCCCCCGTTTCGGGAAACATGAACACTGAAGCTTTCTTT. It encodes CASPPVSGNMNTEAFF.

The gene calls are TRBV7-2 and TRBJ2-3; D is unresolved. V gave up 0 bases and J gave up 1 base, with 8 bases separating them. The germline V gene encodes CDR1 SGHTA and CDR2 FQGNSA. This CDR3 contains 15 residues. The CDR3 nucleotides read TGTGCCAGCAGCTTAGCAGCACTGCGCACAGATACGCAGTATTTT. Translating it yields CASSLAALRTDTQYF.

The rearrangement uses TRBV6-5 and TRBJ1-5, with unresolved D. The CDR3 is 14 residues long. Trimming stripped 4 bases from V and 4 bases from J, with 11 bases between. Per the germline V gene, CDR1 is MNHEY and CDR2 is SVGAGI. CDR3 sequence: CASSSLGRNQPQHF. The CDR3 DNA reads TGTGCCAGCAGTTCGCTCGGGAGGAATCAGCCCCAGCATTTT.

This rearrangement joins TRBV6-5 to TRBJ1-1; a weak D match, TRBD1 (6 bases). This CDR3 is 15 amino acids long. CDR1 MNHEY and CDR2 SVGAGI come from the germline V gene. Trimming cost V 6 bases and J 5 bases, with 19 bases left between them. CDR3 region: CASSRTGQTGTEAFF. The CDR3 DNA reads TGTGCCAGCAGCCGAACCGGACAGACTGGGACTGAAGCTTTCTTT.

V and J are TRBV6-5 and TRBJ1-2; D is ambiguous. Trimming took 4 bases from V and 4 from J, leaving 7 bases between them. Germline lookup yields CDR1 MNHEY and CDR2 SVGAGI. The CDR3 has 12 residues. The CDR3 DNA follows: TGTGCCAGCAGTTCCGTGGCCTATGGCTACACCTTC. Amino acid sequence: CASSSVAYGYTF.

V is TRBV29-1 and J is TRBJ2-5; 8 bases map to TRBD2. There are 15 residues in the CDR3. Germline-derived CDR1 and CDR2 are SQVTM and ANQGSEA. V was clipped by 6 bases and J by 3 bases; unmatched bases: 12. The CDR3 DNA follows: TGCAGCGTCACCCCGGGGGGGTTTACCAAAGAGACCCAGTACTTC. Its protein is CSVTPGGFTKETQYF.

V gene TRBV7-2 combines with J gene TRBJ1-2, with D tentatively TRBD1 (6 bases). The CDR3 has 15 residues. The V gene lost 1 base and the J gene lost 3 bases, with 12 bases spanning the gap. Germline V gene sequence: CDR1 SGHTA, CDR2 FQGNSA. As DNA, the CDR3 is TGTGCCAGCAGCTTAGAACAGGGTGAGGACTATGGCTACACCTTC. Its protein product is CASSLEQGEDYGYTF. The entire variable domain, with the rest obtained from reference TRBV7-2 and TRBJ1-2, is as follows: GAGVSQSPSNKVTEKGKDVELRCDPISGHTALYWYRQSLGQGLEFLIYFQGNSAPDKSGLPSDRFSAERTGGSVSTLTIQRTQQEDSAVYLCASSLEQGEDYGYTFGSGTRLTVV.

CDR3 bases: TGTGCCTGCCAGGACAGAAGATATGGCTACACCTTC. Translated, it gives CACQDRRYGYTF. The chain is built from TRBV25-1 and TRBJ1-2; TRBD1 is a possible D gene (6 bases). Germline assignment: CDR1 MGHDK and CDR2 SYGVNS. Trimming took off 11 bases at V and 5 bases at J, with 15 bases between the two ends. The length of the CDR3 is 12 residues.

The chain carries TRBV11-3 and TRBJ2-3, with 7 bases aligning to TRBD2. V lost 6 bases and J lost 6; bases outside the gene matches: 6. The CDR3 consists of 13 residues. Germline CDR1 is SGHNT and CDR2 is YENEEA. The CDR3 sequence is CASRSGTSDTQYF. The CDR3 nucleotides read TGTGCCAGCAGGAGCGGGACGAGTGATACGCAGTATTTT.

V usage is TRBV25-1 and J usage is TRBJ2-1; the D gene is possibly TRBD2 (5 bases). V lost 7 bases, J lost 8 bases, and 9 bases lay in between. CDR3 size: 11 residues. Germline CDR1 and CDR2: MGHDK and SYGVNS. Here the CDR3 DNA reads TGTGCCAGCATGAGGGATTATGAGCAGTTCTTC. This encodes CASMRDYEQFF.

This chain joins TRBV7-9 and TRBJ1-1; a weak D match, TRBD1 (5 bases). CDR1 is SEHNR and CDR2 is FQNEAQ in the germline V gene (reference sequence). V was trimmed by 5 bases and J by 5 bases, leaving 12 bases between them. This CDR3 comprises 13 residues. The CDR3 reads CASSDGGGTEAFF. The CDR3 DNA is TGTGCCAGCAGCGATGGGGGAGGTACTGAAGCTTTCTTT.

This chain uses TRBV6-1 with TRBJ2-5; 9 positions agree with TRBD2. Germline assignment: CDR1 MNHNS and CDR2 SASEGT. V was pared by 1 base and J by 5 bases, with 11 bases of the junction left unmatched. The CDR3 has 17 residues. DNA for the CDR3: TGTGCCAGCAGTGAAGAGATTGGCGGGAGGGCCCGGGAGACCCAGTACTTC. The encoded protein is CASSEEIGGRARETQYF.

The chain joins TRBV5-5 to TRBJ1-1; D is uncertain. Per the germline V gene, CDR1 is SGHKS and CDR2 is YYEKEE (reference sequence). The V gene lost 5 bases and the J gene lost 1 base, with 9 bases spanning the gap. This CDR3 contains 13 residues. The CDR3 region has the DNA TGTGCCAGCAGTCTCAGACAGAACACTGAAGCTTTCTTT. The encoded protein is CASSLRQNTEAFF.

J is TRBJ2-1 and V is TRBV19; TRBD2 agrees at 10 bases. The V and J ends lost 3 bases and 8 bases, in that order; junction bases with no gene match: 13. The CDR3 has 17 amino acids. Germline V lookup: CDR1 LNHDA, CDR2 SQIVND (reference sequence). Here the CDR3 DNA reads TGTGCCAGTAGTATCGGGGTCGGGGCTAGCGGGAGCCATGAGCAGTTCTTC. Translating it yields CASSIGVGASGSHEQFF.

This clone appeared a few times. The J gene is TRBJ1-1, the V gene TRBV9, with 8 bases fitting TRBD1. This CDR3 has 14 amino acids. With V trimmed by 3 bases and J by 0 bases, 1 base remained unmatched. Per the germline V gene, CDR1 is SGDLS and CDR2 is YYNGEE. CDR3 bases: TGTGCCAGCAGCGGGACAGGGCTGAACACTGAAGCTTTCTTT. Amino acids: CASSGTGLNTEAFF.

The chain joins TRBV9 to TRBJ2-7, with 10 positions matching TRBD2. The CDR3 consists of 17 residues. J gave up 0 bases and V 4 bases, and 10 bases lay outside the gene matches. Germline CDR1 is SGDLS and CDR2 is YYNGEE. DNA for the CDR3: TGTGCCAGCAGCCACCTGAAGGCTAGCGGGAGCTCCTACGAGCAGTACGTC. This gives the protein CASSHLKASGSSYEQYV.